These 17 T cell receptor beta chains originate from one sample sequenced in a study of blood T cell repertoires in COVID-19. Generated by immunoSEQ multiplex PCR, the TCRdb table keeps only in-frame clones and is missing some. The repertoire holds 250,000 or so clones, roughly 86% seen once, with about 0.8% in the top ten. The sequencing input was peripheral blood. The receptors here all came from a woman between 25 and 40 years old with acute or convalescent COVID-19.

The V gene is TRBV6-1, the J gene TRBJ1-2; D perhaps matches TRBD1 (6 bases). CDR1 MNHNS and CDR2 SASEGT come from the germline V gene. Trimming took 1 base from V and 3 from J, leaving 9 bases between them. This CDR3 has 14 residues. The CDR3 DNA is TGTGCCAGCAGTGAAGGGCCAGGGGACTATGGCTACACCTTC. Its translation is CASSEGPGDYGYTF.

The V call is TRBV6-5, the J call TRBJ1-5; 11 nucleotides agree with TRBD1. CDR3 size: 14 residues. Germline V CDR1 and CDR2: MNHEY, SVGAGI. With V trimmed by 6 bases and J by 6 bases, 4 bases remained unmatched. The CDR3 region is CASRKDRGLQPQHF. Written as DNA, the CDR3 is TGTGCCAGCAGAAAGGACAGGGGGCTTCAGCCCCAGCATTTT.

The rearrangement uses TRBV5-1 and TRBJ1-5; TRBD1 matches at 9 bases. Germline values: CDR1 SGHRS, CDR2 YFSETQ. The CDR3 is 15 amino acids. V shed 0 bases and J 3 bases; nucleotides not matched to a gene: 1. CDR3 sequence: CASSLGDRANQPQHF. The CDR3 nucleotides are TGCGCCAGCAGCTTGGGGGACAGGGCCAATCAGCCCCAGCATTTT.

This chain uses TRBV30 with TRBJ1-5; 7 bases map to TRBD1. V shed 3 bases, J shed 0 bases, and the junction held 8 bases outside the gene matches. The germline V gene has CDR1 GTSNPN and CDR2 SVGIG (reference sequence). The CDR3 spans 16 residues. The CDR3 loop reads CAWRRGGTASNQPQHF. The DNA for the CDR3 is TGTGCCTGGAGGCGGGGGGGGACAGCTAGCAATCAGCCCCAGCATTTT.

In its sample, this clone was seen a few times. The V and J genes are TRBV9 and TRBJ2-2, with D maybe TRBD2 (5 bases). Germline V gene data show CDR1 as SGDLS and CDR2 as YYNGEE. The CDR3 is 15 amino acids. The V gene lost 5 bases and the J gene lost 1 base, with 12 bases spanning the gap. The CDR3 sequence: CASRTGGGNTGELFF. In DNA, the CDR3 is TGTGCCAGCAGAACCGGAGGCGGGAACACCGGGGAGCTGTTTTTT. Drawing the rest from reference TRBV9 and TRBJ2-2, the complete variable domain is DSGVTQTPKHLITATGQRVTLRCSPRSGDLSVYWYQQSLDQGLQFLIQYYNGEERAKGNILERFSAQQFPDLHSELNLSSLELGDSALYFCASRTGGGNTGELFFGEGSRLTVL.

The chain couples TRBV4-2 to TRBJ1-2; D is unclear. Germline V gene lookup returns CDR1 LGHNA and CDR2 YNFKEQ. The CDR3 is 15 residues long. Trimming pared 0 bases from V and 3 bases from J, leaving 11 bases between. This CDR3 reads CASSQDPHSYYGYTF. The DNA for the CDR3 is TGTGCCAGCAGCCAAGACCCGCACAGCTACTATGGCTACACCTTC.

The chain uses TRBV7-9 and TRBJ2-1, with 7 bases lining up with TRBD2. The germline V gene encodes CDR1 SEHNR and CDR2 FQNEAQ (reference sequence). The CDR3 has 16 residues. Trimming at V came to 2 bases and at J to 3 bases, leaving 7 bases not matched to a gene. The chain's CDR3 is CASSLPTSVGYNEQFF. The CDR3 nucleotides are TGTGCCAGCAGCTTACCCACTAGCGTGGGCTACAATGAGCAGTTCTTC.

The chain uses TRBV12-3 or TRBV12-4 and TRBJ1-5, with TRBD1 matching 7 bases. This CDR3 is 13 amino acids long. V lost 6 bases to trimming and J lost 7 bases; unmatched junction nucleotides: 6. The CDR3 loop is CASSIDREQPQHF. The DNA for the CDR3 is TGTGCCAGCAGCATAGACAGGGAACAGCCCCAGCATTTT.

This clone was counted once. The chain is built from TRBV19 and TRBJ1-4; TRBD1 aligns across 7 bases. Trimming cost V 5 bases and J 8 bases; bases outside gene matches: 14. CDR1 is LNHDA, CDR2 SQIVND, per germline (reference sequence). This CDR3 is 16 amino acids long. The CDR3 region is CASSPSRAGGREKLFF. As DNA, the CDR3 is TGTGCCAGTAGTCCCAGCCGGGCAGGGGGGAGAGAAAAACTGTTTTTT.

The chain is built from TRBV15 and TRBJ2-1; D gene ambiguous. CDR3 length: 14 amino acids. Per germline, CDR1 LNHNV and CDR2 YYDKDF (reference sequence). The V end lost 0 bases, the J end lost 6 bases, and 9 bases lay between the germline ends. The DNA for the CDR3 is TGTGCCACCAGCAGAGATGCTGACTCCAATGAGCAGTTCTTC. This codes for CATSRDADSNEQFF.

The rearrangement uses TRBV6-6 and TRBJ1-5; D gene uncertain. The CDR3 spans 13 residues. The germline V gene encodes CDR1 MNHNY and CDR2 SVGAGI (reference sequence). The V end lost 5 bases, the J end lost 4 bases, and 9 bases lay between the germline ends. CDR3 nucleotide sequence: TGTGCCAGCAGTCACGCGCTGAATCAGCCCCAGCATTTT. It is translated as CASSHALNQPQHF.

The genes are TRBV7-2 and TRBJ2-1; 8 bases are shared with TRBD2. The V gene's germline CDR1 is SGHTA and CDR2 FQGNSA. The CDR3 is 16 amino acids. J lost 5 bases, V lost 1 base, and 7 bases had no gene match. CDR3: CASSLEPGLGNNEQFF. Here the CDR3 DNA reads TGTGCCAGCAGCTTAGAACCGGGACTAGGCAACAATGAGCAGTTCTTC.

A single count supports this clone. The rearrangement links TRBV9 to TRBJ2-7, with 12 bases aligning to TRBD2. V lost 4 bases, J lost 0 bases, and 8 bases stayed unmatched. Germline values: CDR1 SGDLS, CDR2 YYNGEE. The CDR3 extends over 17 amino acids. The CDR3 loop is CASSPSGRALSSYEQYF. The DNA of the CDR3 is TGTGCCAGCAGCCCTAGCGGGAGGGCCCTCTCCTCCTACGAGCAGTACTTC.

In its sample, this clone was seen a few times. The CDR3 protein is CASSYFDRPNSPLHF. The CDR3 DNA sequence: TGTGCCAGCAGTTATTTCGACAGACCAAATTCACCCCTCCACTTT. This chain joins TRBV6-5 and TRBJ1-6; tentative D call: TRBD1 (5 bases). Trimming took off 3 bases at V and 7 bases at J, with 13 bases between the two ends. Per the germline V gene, CDR1 is MNHEY and CDR2 is SVGAGI. This CDR3 spans 15 amino acids.

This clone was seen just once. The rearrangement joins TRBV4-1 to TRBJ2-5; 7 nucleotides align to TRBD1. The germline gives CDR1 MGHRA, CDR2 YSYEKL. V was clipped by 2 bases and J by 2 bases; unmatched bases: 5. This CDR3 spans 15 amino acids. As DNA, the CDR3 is TGCGCCAGCAGCCAACCCGGGACAGTACAAGAGACCCAGTACTTC. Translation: CASSQPGTVQETQYF.

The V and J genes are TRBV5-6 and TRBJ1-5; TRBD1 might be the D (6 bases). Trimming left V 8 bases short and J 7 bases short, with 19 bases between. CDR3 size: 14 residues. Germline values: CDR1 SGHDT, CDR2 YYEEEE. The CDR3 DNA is TGTGCCAGTAGCGAACAGGGACGTAGGCAGCCCCAGCATTTT. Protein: CASSEQGRRQPQHF. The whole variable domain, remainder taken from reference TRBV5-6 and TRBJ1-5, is DAGVTQSPTHLIKTRGQQVTLRCSPKSGHDTVSWYQQALGQGPQFIFQYYEEEERQRGNFPDRFSGHQFPNYSSELNVNALLLGDSALYLCASSEQGRRQPQHFGDGTRLSIL.

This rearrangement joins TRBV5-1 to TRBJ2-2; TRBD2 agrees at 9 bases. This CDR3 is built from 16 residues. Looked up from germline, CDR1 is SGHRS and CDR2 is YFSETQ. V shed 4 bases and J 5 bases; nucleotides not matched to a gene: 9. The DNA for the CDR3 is TGCGCCAGCAGCCCGGTGGGTAGCGGGAGTACCGGGGAGCTGTTTTTT. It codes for CASSPVGSGSTGELFF.